The rows below give T cell receptor beta chains drawn from one sample of a study of T cells in Graves' hyperthyroidism and ophthalmopathy. From the multiplex PCR reads, TCRdb called clonotypes with MiXCR, one entry per CDR3 protein. The data contain hundreds of thousands of distinct CDR3 sequences, about 14% of them seen just once; the ten biggest clones take up roughly 24%. Sequenced material: blood. Receptors were obtained from a woman in her 30s with Graves' hyperthyroidism. CDR3s include the opening cysteine and the closing phenylalanine or tryptophan. Fields, in order: clone size, J gene, D gene, V gene, CDR3 length, CDR3 protein, CDR3 DNA. The D gene is left open where the match is weak. Rows may omit the clone size; those that give it use once, few, many or a size class.

few TRBJ2-2 - TRBV20-1 13 CSAEDPTTGELFF TGCAGTGCTGAGGACCCGACCACCGGGGAGCTGTTTTTT
- TRBJ1-1 TRBD1 TRBV29-1 13 CSVVGQGHTEAFF TGCAGCGTTGTGGGACAGGGGCACACTGAAGCTTTCTTT
many TRBJ2-5 - TRBV28 16 CASSSFLGGTGETQYF TGTGCCAGCAGTTCCTTCCTTGGGGGCACCGGAGAGACCCAGTACTTC
few TRBJ2-1 - TRBV19 16 CASRRQGGWEANEQFF TGTGCCAGTAGGAGACAGGGAGGTTGGGAGGCCAATGAGCAGTTCTTC
- TRBJ2-5 TRBD2 TRBV10-1 16 CASSEREAGGVETQYF TGCGCCAGCAGTGAGAGAGAAGCGGGAGGTGTGGAGACCCAGTACTTC
few TRBJ2-1 - TRBV30 12 CAWAGTPNEQFF TGTGCCTGGGCCGGGACCCCAAATGAGCAGTTCTTC
many TRBJ2-1 - TRBV20-1 15 CSARVGRYSYNEQFF TGCAGTGCTAGAGTAGGGAGATACTCCTACAATGAGCAGTTCTTC
- TRBJ1-5 - TRBV6-5 16 CASSYSISISNQPQHF TGTGCCAGCAGTTACTCGATATCAATCTCCAATCAGCCCCAGCATTTT
few TRBJ2-1 TRBD2 TRBV7-2 16 CASSLSGLAGGNEQFF TGTGCCAGCAGCTTATCGGGACTAGCGGGAGGCAATGAGCAGTTCTTC
many TRBJ2-2 TRBD2 TRBV2 17 CASSHSLLALNTGELFF TGTGCCAGCAGTCACTCGTTACTAGCGCTGAACACCGGGGAGCTGTTTTTT
- TRBJ1-1 TRBD1 TRBV19 18 CASGESRPRDRGRTEAFF TGTGCCAGTGGCGAAAGCCGACCCAGGGACAGGGGTAGGACTGAAGCTTTCTTT
few TRBJ2-5 - TRBV6-2/TRBV6-3 12 CASSRDFQTQYF TGTGCCAGCAGTCGGGACTTTCAGACCCAGTACTTC
- TRBJ2-5 TRBD1 TRBV4-1 16 CASSQDADRERETQYF TGCGCCAGCAGCCAAGATGCCGACAGGGAGAGAGAGACCCAGTACTTC
- TRBJ1-1 TRBD1 TRBV6-1 13 CASGKTGRTEAFF TGTGCCAGCGGGAAGACAGGGCGGACTGAAGCTTTCTTT
many TRBJ1-1 - TRBV9 14 CASSVQGGSTEAFF TGTGCCAGCAGCGTACAGGGAGGGAGCACTGAAGCTTTCTTT
many TRBJ2-3 - TRBV12-3/TRBV12-4 14 CASSSGRGTDTQYF TGTGCCAGCAGCTCGGGACGCGGCACAGATACGCAGTATTTT
many TRBJ2-5 TRBD2 TRBV28 15 CASLPSGEESETQYF TGTGCCAGCCTCCCTAGCGGGGAGGAGTCGGAGACCCAGTACTTC
many TRBJ1-1 - TRBV28 13 CASSFEGYSEAFF TGTGCCAGCAGTTTCGAGGGTTATTCTGAAGCTTTCTTT
many TRBJ1-2 - TRBV28 12 CASSRQVLGCTF TGTGCCAGCAGTCGGCAGGTCCTGGGGTGCACCTTC
many TRBJ1-5 TRBD1 TRBV28 12 CASARGNQPQHF TGTGCCAGTGCCAGGGGGAACCAGCCCCAGCATTTT
once TRBJ2-3 TRBD2 TRBV19 15 CASFGTSGSRSTQYF TGTGCCAGTTTTGGAACTAGCGGGAGTAGGTCTACGCAGTATTTT
- TRBJ2-7 TRBD2 TRBV4-3 16 CASSQDPGLAGYEQYF TGCGCCAGCAGCCAGGACCCGGGACTAGCGGGATACGAGCAGTACTTC
many TRBJ1-5 TRBD1 TRBV5-1 15 CASSLAGGTHQPQHF TGCGCCAGCAGCCTGGCAGGGGGAACTCATCAGCCCCAGCATTTT
many TRBJ2-5 - TRBV2 15 CASSGRGLYQETQYF TGTGCCAGCAGTGGCAGGGGACTGTACCAAGAGACCCAGTACTTC
once TRBJ2-5 TRBD2 TRBV28 17 CASSLALTSGSQETQYF TGTGCCAGCAGTTTAGCCCTAACTAGCGGGAGCCAAGAGACCCAGTACTTC
- TRBJ2-3 TRBD2 TRBV12-3/TRBV12-4 20 CASSRKGLPLRGRAGDTQYF TGTGCCAGCAGTCGAAAAGGGTTACCGCTACGCGGGAGGGCCGGGGATACGCAGTATTTT
- TRBJ1-5 - TRBV28 15 CASSVLQGMSEPQHF TGTGCCAGCAGTGTACTCCAGGGGATGAGCGAGCCCCAGCATTTT
- TRBJ2-5 TRBD2 TRBV29-1 13 CSVEDRLAGVQYF TGCAGCGTTGAAGATCGACTAGCGGGAGTACAGTACTTC
few TRBJ2-5 - TRBV20-1 14 CSALGTLEKETQYF TGCAGTGCTCTGGGGACTTTGGAAAAAGAGACCCAGTACTTC
few TRBJ2-4 - TRBV20-1 14 CSARAGLAKNIQYF TGCAGTGCTAGAGCTGGACTAGCCAAAAACATTCAGTACTTC
- TRBJ1-2 TRBD1 TRBV5-1 15 CASSPTGDSNYGYTF TGCGCCAGCAGCCCCACAGGGGACTCTAACTATGGCTACACCTTC
few TRBJ2-3 TRBD2 TRBV6-1 16 CASRRTGGTSTDTQYF TGTGCCAGCAGAAGAACGGGGGGGACTAGCACAGATACGCAGTATTTT
many TRBJ2-7 - TRBV6-2/TRBV6-3 15 CASSYLRDQPYEQYF TGTGCCAGCAGTTACCTACGGGACCAACCCTACGAGCAGTACTTC
- TRBJ2-2 - TRBV19 14 CASSTTDVTGELFF TGTGCCAGTAGTACGACGGATGTCACCGGGGAGCTGTTTTTT
many TRBJ2-3 - TRBV28 15 CASPPRNLRTDTQYF TGTGCCAGTCCCCCGCGGAATTTGCGTACAGATACGCAGTATTTT
- TRBJ2-3 TRBD2 TRBV20-1 20 CSARSYRAGESSGSTDTQYF TGCAGTGCTAGATCATACAGGGCAGGGGAGTCTAGCGGGAGCACAGATACGCAGTATTTT
many TRBJ2-1 - TRBV3-1 14 CASSQDWPSNEQFF TGTGCCAGCAGCCAAGATTGGCCTAGTAATGAGCAGTTCTTC